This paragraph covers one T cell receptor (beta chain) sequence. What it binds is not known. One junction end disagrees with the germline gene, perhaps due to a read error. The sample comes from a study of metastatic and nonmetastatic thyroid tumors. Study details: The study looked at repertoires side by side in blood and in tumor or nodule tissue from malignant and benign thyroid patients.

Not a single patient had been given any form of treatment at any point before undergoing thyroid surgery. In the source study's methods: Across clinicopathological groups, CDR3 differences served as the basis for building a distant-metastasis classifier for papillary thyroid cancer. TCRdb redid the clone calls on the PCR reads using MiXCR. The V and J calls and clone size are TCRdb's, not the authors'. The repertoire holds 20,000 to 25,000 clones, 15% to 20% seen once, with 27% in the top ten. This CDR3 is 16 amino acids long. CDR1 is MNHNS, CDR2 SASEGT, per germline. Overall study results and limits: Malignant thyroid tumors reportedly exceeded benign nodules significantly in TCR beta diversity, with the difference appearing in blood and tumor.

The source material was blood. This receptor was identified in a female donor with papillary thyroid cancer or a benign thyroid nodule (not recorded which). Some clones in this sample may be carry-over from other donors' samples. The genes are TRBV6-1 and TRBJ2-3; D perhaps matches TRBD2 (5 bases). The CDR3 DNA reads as TGTGCCAGCAGCGATCCTAGAGGGAGATGGTTGGATACGCCGTATTTT. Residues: CASSDPRGRWLDTPYF.